The 20 T cell receptor beta chains below all came from one sample that was sequenced in a study of blood T cells in healthy people across ages. For the second PCR, which ran for 7 to 11 cycles, a sample-barcoded 5' primer and a J-beta primer mix were used. MiXCR was run by TCRdb on the 5' RACE reads, yielding one entry per CDR3 protein. The sample lists about 680,000 distinct CDR3 sequences, more than 40% occurring once. Sequenced: blood. These receptors were taken from a woman aged 60-75 years in good health.

This clonotype occurred a few times. V gene TRBV28 combines with J gene TRBJ1-2; TRBD1 matches 7 bases. The CDR3 loop spans 13 amino acids. Germline trimming cut 2 bases from V and 5 bases from J; bases unmatched to any gene: 2. The V gene's germline CDR1 is MDHEN and CDR2 SYDVKM. In DNA, the CDR3 is TGTGCCAGCAGTTTAAGCAGGGGGTATGGCTACACCTTC. Encoded protein: CASSLSRGYGYTF.

The J gene is TRBJ2-3, the V gene TRBV15, with D possibly matching TRBD2 (6 bases). The ends were cut back, 3 bases at V and 9 bases at J, with 16 bases in the middle. This CDR3 has 14 residues. CDR1 is LNHNV and CDR2 is YYDKDF in the germline V gene (reference sequence). In DNA, the CDR3 is TGTGCCACCAGCAGTCCGGGACTTCGCCCGACGCAGTATTTT. Amino acids: CATSSPGLRPTQYF.

The sample holds a few counts of this clonotype. The chain employs TRBV20-1 and TRBJ2-7; possible D gene TRBD2, 6 bases. The CDR3 covers 12 residues. Trimming took 2 bases from V and 2 from J, leaving 7 bases between them. The germline V gene encodes CDR1 DFQATT and CDR2 SNEGSKA (reference sequence). CDR3 bases: TGCAGTGCTAGACCGGGGGCCTACGAGCAGTACTTC. Translating gives CSARPGAYEQYF.

The chain uses TRBV5-1 and TRBJ2-2; no clear D gene. The V end lost 6 bases, the J end lost 4 bases, and 7 bases lay between the germline ends. Germline loops: CDR1 SGHRS, CDR2 YFSETQ. This CDR3 region has 12 residues. This CDR3 is CASNVPTGELFF. The CDR3 DNA is TGCGCCAGCAACGTACCCACCGGGGAGCTGTTTTTT.

The chain is built from TRBV5-1 and TRBJ2-1; 11 bases are shared with TRBD2. V was clipped by 3 bases and J by 6 bases; unmatched bases: 14. The CDR3 is 18 residues long. Germline V lookup: CDR1 SGHRS, CDR2 YFSETQ. The CDR3 sequence is CASSSAPATSGTSNEQFF. DNA of the CDR3: TGCGCCAGCAGCTCGGCCCCGGCGACTAGCGGGACATCCAATGAGCAGTTCTTC.

The V gene is TRBV6-5, the J gene TRBJ2-1; D is uncertain. V lost 8 bases and J 3 bases, leaving 14 bases between the germline ends. CDR3 size: 14 residues. Per germline, CDR1 MNHEY and CDR2 SVGAGI. CDR3 residues: CASGTFKSYNEQFF. The CDR3 nucleotides are TGTGCCAGCGGAACTTTCAAGAGCTACAATGAGCAGTTCTTC.

The table lists this clonotype with a few counts. The rearrangement uses TRBV29-1 and TRBJ2-1; 12 positions match TRBD2. The CDR3 length is 17 residues. Germline V lookup: CDR1 SQVTM, CDR2 ANQGSEA. The J segment lost 2 bases and the V segment lost 4 bases, leaving 9 bases of the junction unmatched. The CDR3 here is CSVVGLAGSVAYNEQFF. In DNA, the CDR3 is TGCAGCGTTGTAGGACTAGCGGGATCGGTCGCCTACAATGAGCAGTTCTTC.

This clonotype has a handful of counts. The chain links TRBV28 to TRBJ1-2; D is unclear. Germline CDR1 and CDR2: MDHEN and SYDVKM. The CDR3 is 14 residues long. V was trimmed by 6 bases and J by 4 bases, leaving 15 bases between them. The CDR3 sequence: CASSPTGGSYGYTF. The CDR3 DNA reads TGTGCCAGCAGCCCTACGGGTGGGAGCTATGGCTACACCTTC.

The chain recombines TRBV5-1 with TRBJ2-5, with D tentatively TRBD2 (6 bases). The germline V gene encodes CDR1 SGHRS and CDR2 YFSETQ. The CDR3 length is 18 residues. V lost 0 bases, J lost 2 bases, and 20 bases lay in between. In DNA, the CDR3 is TGCGCCAGCAGCTTGGCCCTCGGCAGCTTGGGGACTCAAGAGACCCAGTACTTC. Translation gives CASSLALGSLGTQETQYF.

The chain combines TRBV10-3 with TRBJ2-4; D is perhaps TRBD1 (5 bases). The DNA matches TRBJ2-7 better at its end, which makes the J call doubtful. The CDR3 covers 13 residues. Germline lookup yields CDR1 ENHRY and CDR2 SYGVKD. CDR3 amino acids: CAISERGDYEQYF. The CDR3, as DNA: TGTGCCATCAGTGAGAGGGGCGACTACGAGCAGTACTTC.

In this sample, this clonotype turned up a few times. This rearrangement joins TRBV9 to TRBJ1-5; no clear D. CDR3 length equals 15 residues. V was trimmed by 4 bases and J by 0 bases, leaving 11 bases between them. CDR1 is SGDLS and CDR2 is YYNGEE in the germline V gene. The CDR3 sequence: CASSPTDGSNQPQHF. In nucleotides, the CDR3 is TGTGCCAGCAGCCCTACGGACGGTAGCAATCAGCCCCAGCATTTT.

The rearrangement links TRBV20-1 to TRBJ2-5; 10 bases fit TRBD2. The J call is doubtful: the DNA matches TRBJ2-7 better. Per the germline V gene, CDR1 is DFQATT and CDR2 is SNEGSKA (reference sequence). The CDR3 has 13 residues. The CDR3 DNA follows: TGCAGTGCCCCGACTAGCGGGCGATACGAGCAGTACTTC. This encodes CSAPTSGRYEQYF.

CDR3 region: CASSVSRGTYEQYF. The CDR3, as DNA: TGTGCCAGCAGTGTTTCCAGGGGCACCTACGAGCAGTACTTC. This rearrangement joins TRBV28 to TRBJ2-7; TRBD1 might be the D (6 bases). The CDR3 has 14 amino acids. Trimming removed 5 bases at V and 2 bases at J, with 13 bases between. Germline V gives CDR1 MDHEN, CDR2 SYDVKM. The variable domain in full, with the rest retrieved from reference TRBV28 and TRBJ2-7, is DVKVTQSSRYLVKRTGEKVFLECVQDMDHENMFWYRQDPGLGLRLIYFSYDVKMKEKGDIPEGYSVSREKKERFSLILESASTNQTSMYLCASSVSRGTYEQYFGPGTRLTVT.

The rearrangement uses TRBV5-6 and TRBJ1-6, with D possibly being TRBD1 (5 bases). CDR1 SGHDT and CDR2 YYEEEE come from the germline V gene. This CDR3 region has 17 residues. The germline V and J ends were trimmed by 0 bases and 5 bases, with 15 bases remaining between them. The CDR3 bases are TGTGCCAGCAGCTTGGGAGGACACTGGCGAAATAATTCACCCCTCCACTTT. Protein sequence: CASSLGGHWRNNSPLHF.

The chain has TRBV4-3 and TRBJ2-7; TRBD1 aligns across 8 bases. Germline-derived CDR1 and CDR2 are LGHNA and YSLEER. This CDR3 contains 19 residues. Trimming removed 1 base from V and 0 bases from J; junction bases left unmatched: 14. The chain's CDR3 is CASSQVWATGGDNSYEQYF. The CDR3, as DNA: TGCGCCAGCAGCCAAGTGTGGGCTACAGGGGGTGATAACTCCTACGAGCAGTACTTC.

The chain joins TRBV6-1 to TRBJ1-1; D uncertain. Trimming removed 0 bases from V and 5 bases from J, with 13 bases in between. The CDR3 sequence is 15 residues long. CDR1 and CDR2 from the germline V gene are MNHNS and SASEGT. CDR3 bases: TGTGCCAGCAGTGAAGCGGGCGAATTTCGGACTGAAGCTTTCTTT. Translation: CASSEAGEFRTEAFF.

The V gene is TRBV10-3, the J gene TRBJ1-1; D unclear. Trimming left V 0 bases short and J 7 bases short, with 12 bases between. CDR1 is ENHRY and CDR2 is SYGVKD in the germline V gene. The CDR3 has 14 residues. The chain's CDR3 is CAISESVAGLEAFF. The CDR3 DNA is TGTGCCATCAGTGAGTCGGTAGCAGGACTTGAAGCTTTCTTT.

The rearrangement joins TRBV6-6 to TRBJ1-4, with D possibly being TRBD1 (5 bases). V dropped 0 bases and J dropped 6 bases, with 14 bases sitting between them. The CDR3 is 16 residues long. The germline CDR1 and CDR2 sequences are MNHNY and SVGAGI (reference sequence). The CDR3 sequence is CASSYSAGGLDEKLFF. The CDR3 DNA is TGTGCCAGCAGTTACTCGGCGGGGGGTTTGGATGAAAAACTGTTTTTT.

The DNA of the CDR3 is TGTGCCAGCAGCCGATTCCAGGGGAAAGAGACCCAGTACTTC. Translated: CASSRFQGKETQYF. The chain recombines TRBV7-9 with TRBJ2-5; possibly TRBD1 for D (6 bases). Trimming pared 5 bases from V and 3 bases from J, leaving 13 bases between. CDR3 size: 14 residues. Per germline, CDR1 SEHNR and CDR2 FQNEAQ (reference sequence).

This clonotype was picked up many times. The chain carries TRBV20-1 and TRBJ2-3; a weak D match, TRBD2 (6 bases). The germline V gene encodes CDR1 DFQATT and CDR2 SNEGSKA (reference sequence). Trimming pared 4 bases from V and 2 bases from J, leaving 13 bases between. This CDR3 has 14 residues. DNA of the CDR3: TGCAGTGCTACCGGCGGGGTCCCCACAGATACGCAGTATTTT. It yields the protein CSATGGVPTDTQYF.